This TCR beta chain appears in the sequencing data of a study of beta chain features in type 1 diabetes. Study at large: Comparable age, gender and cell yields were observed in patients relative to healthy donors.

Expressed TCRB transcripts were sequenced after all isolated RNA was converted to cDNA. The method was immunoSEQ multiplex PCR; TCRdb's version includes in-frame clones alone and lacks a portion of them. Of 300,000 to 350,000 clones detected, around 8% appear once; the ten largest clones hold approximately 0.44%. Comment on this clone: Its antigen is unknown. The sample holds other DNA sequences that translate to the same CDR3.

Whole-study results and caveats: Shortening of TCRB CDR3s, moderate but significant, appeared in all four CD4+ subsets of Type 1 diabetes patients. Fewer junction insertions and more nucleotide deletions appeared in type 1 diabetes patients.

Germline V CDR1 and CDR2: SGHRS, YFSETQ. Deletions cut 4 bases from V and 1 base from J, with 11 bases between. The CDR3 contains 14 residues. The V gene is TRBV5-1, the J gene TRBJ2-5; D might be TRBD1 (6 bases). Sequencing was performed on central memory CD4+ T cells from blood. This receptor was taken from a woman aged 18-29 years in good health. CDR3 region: CASSDAGVQETQYF. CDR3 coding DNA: TGCGCCAGCAGCGATGCAGGGGTCCAAGAGACCCAGTACTTC.